The clone carrying this T cell receptor (beta chain) was seen only a few times. An end of the junction does not agree with germline; a read error may underlie this. The data were obtained in a study of regulatory T cells in long-lasting Graves disease. CDR1 is DFQATT, CDR2 SNEGSKA, per germline (reference sequence). The length of the CDR3 is 15 residues. Time point indicated: newly diagnosed GD, antithyroid drugs for less than 3 months. Construction of the TCR library relied on RNA isolated from PBMCs. Arm-PCR of CDR3 regions and iRepertoire HTBI primers were the basis on which TCR beta libraries were built. TCRdb called the multiplex PCR reads again in MiXCR, with one record for every CDR3 protein. The sample includes about 470,000 distinct CDR3 sequences, under 15% seen only once; the top ten take over 15%. These same data were also listed under a study on T cells in Graves' hyperthyroidism and ophthalmopathy. That work contributes: Lactation, pregnancy, other autoimmune disease or uncontrolled infection excluded patients.

This sample comprised peripheral blood mononuclear cells (PBMCs), obtained at new diagnosis, from a patient treated with antithyroid drugs. The sequence derives from a woman between 25 and 40 years old with Graves disease. V and J are TRBV20-1 and TRBJ2-7; 9 nucleotides agree with TRBD2. The CDR3 region is CSARGGTSIAYEQCF. In DNA, the CDR3 is TGCAGTGCTAGAGGGGGGACTAGCATAGCCTACGAGCAGTGCTTC.